Following are 25 T cell receptor beta chains from one sample sequenced in a study of brain metastases from non-small cell lung cancer. Measured with immunoSEQ multiplex PCR; TCRdb has only the in-frame clones, and not every one. Altogether around 2,500 clones are present, approximately 80% being singletons, with the ten largest covering roughly 9.2%. The sample comprised primary lung tumor tissue. The receptors here all came from a donor over 35 with non-small cell lung cancer.

The genes are TRBV19 and TRBJ1-3; no definite D call. V was shortened by 6 bases and J by 0 bases, with 9 bases between the two germline ends. Germline CDR1 is LNHDA and CDR2 is SQIVND (reference sequence). The CDR3 is 14 residues long. The CDR3 sequence: CASRLGASGNTIYF. CDR3 in DNA: TGTGCCAGTAGGTTGGGTGCCTCTGGAAACACCATATATTTT.

V usage is TRBV5-8 and J usage is TRBJ2-3; a possible D gene is TRBD2 (5 bases). CDR3 length: 15 residues. V gave up 2 bases and J gave up 4 bases, with 14 bases separating them. Germline assignment: CDR1 SGHTS and CDR2 YDEGEE. The CDR3 here is CASSLVRGKADTQYF. The CDR3 DNA reads TGTGCCAGCAGCTTAGTCCGAGGGAAGGCAGATACGCAGTATTTT.

In this sample, this clone turned up a few times. The chain couples TRBV6-5 to TRBJ2-5; D is perhaps TRBD1 (5 bases). Germline lookup yields CDR1 MNHEY and CDR2 SVGAGI. V was trimmed by 2 bases and J by 1 base, leaving 11 bases between them. CDR3 length equals 15 residues. CDR3 nucleotides: TGTGCCAGCAGTTACAGGCAGGGAATCCAAGAGACCCAGTACTTC. It yields the protein CASSYRQGIQETQYF.

V usage is TRBV4-1 and J usage is TRBJ1-4; D is possibly TRBD1 (5 bases). V lost 4 bases to trimming and J lost 8 bases, with 14 bases between them. Germline lookup yields CDR1 MGHRA and CDR2 YSYEKL. The CDR3 totals 14 residues. Written as DNA, the CDR3 is TGCGCCAGCAGCCCCCAGAGGGGAGAGGAAAAACTGTTTTTT. It yields the protein CASSPQRGEEKLFF.

V gene TRBV19 combines with J gene TRBJ1-5; 7 nucleotides match TRBD1. V lost 5 bases and J lost 4; bases outside the gene matches: 11. Germline-derived CDR1 and CDR2 are LNHDA and SQIVND (reference sequence). The CDR3 spans 16 residues. The CDR3 sequence is CASSERTGAANQPQHF. Here the CDR3 DNA reads TGTGCCAGTAGTGAACGTACAGGGGCGGCGAATCAGCCCCAGCATTTT.

The chain carries TRBV27 and TRBJ2-1; tentative D call: TRBD2 (6 bases). The V gene lost 4 bases and the J gene lost 11 bases, with 15 bases spanning the gap. Germline lookup yields CDR1 MNHEY and CDR2 SMNVEV (reference sequence). The CDR3 loop spans 13 amino acids. DNA of the CDR3: TGTGCCAGCAGTTCCCTATGGGCGGGAAAGCAGTTCTTC. Amino acid sequence: CASSSLWAGKQFF.

V gene TRBV5-1 combines with J gene TRBJ1-2; D is uncertain. Trimming left V 4 bases short and J 2 bases short, with 12 bases between. The germline V gene encodes CDR1 SGHRS and CDR2 YFSETQ. The CDR3 is 14 amino acids. The CDR3 is CASSPPRGNYGYTF. Here the CDR3 DNA reads TGCGCCAGCAGCCCCCCCAGAGGGAACTATGGCTACACCTTC. Using reference TRBV5-1 and TRBJ1-2 for the parts outside the CDR3, the full variable domain is KAGVTQTPRYLIKTRGQQVTLSCSPISGHRSVSWYQQTPGQGLQFLFEYFSETQRNKGNFPGRFSGRQFSNSRSEMNVSTLELGDSALYLCASSPPRGNYGYTFGSGTRLTVV.

For this clone: The germline gene is not matched at one end of the junction; a read error may be the cause. V gene TRBV15 combines with J gene TRBJ1-4; tentative D call: TRBD1 (6 bases). This CDR3 is built from 15 residues. Germline-derived CDR1 and CDR2 are LNHNV and YYDKDF (reference sequence). CDR3 nucleotides: TGTACCACCAGCAGAGGGGACAAGACTAATGAAAAACTGTTTTTT. Translating it yields CTTSRGDKTNEKLFF.

The J gene is TRBJ2-5, the V gene TRBV6-5, with 11 bases that match TRBD2. V trimming: 9 bases; J trimming: 5 bases; junction bases outside the gene matches: 5. The CDR3 contains 13 residues. The germline V gene has CDR1 MNHEY and CDR2 SVGAGI. The CDR3 nucleotides are TGTGCCAGTCTAGCGGGGGGAGGGGAGACCCAGTACTTC. As protein: CASLAGGGETQYF.

This sequence joins TRBV19 and TRBJ1-1; TRBD1 matches 7 bases. Per germline, CDR1 LNHDA and CDR2 SQIVND (reference sequence). The CDR3 extends over 14 amino acids. J gave up 1 base and V 4 bases, and 3 bases lay outside the gene matches. CDR3 in amino acids: CASSRDRQNTEAFF. The CDR3 DNA follows: TGTGCCAGTAGTAGGGACAGACAGAACACTGAAGCTTTCTTT.

The rearrangement uses TRBV10-2 and TRBJ2-1; 8 bases align to TRBD2. The V gene end was trimmed by 7 bases and the J gene end by 3 bases; junction bases not matched to a gene: 5. The CDR3 has 14 residues. Germline CDR1 is WSHSY and CDR2 is SAAADI. This chain's CDR3 is CASIAGLHYNEQFF. The CDR3 nucleotides are TGCGCCAGCATAGCGGGACTTCACTACAATGAGCAGTTCTTC.

The chain couples TRBV9 to TRBJ2-3, with D hard to call. V was clipped by 0 bases and J by 4 bases, with 3 bases between them. CDR1 is SGDLS, CDR2 YYNGEE, per germline. The CDR3 consists of 12 residues. The CDR3 DNA is TGTGCCAGCAGCGTAGCTCCAGATACGCAGTATTTT. It codes for CASSVAPDTQYF.

Regarding this clone: A much larger clone differs by one base, so this may be a read error. J is TRBJ2-1 and V is TRBV28; TRBD2 matches at 12 bases. The CDR3 has 17 residues. CDR1 MDHEN and CDR2 SYDVKM come from the germline V gene. The CDR3 DNA sequence: TGTGCCAGCAGTCTCTGGACTAGCGGGGACTTTAACAATAAGCAGTTCTTC. This codes for CASSLWTSGDFNNKQFF.

V is TRBV24-1 and J is TRBJ2-3, with D unresolved. With 4 bases removed from V and 4 bases from J, the gap between germline ends came to 8 bases. The CDR3 spans 13 residues. Germline V gene sequence: CDR1 KGHDR, CDR2 SFDVKD. The CDR3 spells CATSDSPPDTQYF. CDR3 DNA: TGTGCCACCAGTGACTCCCCGCCAGATACGCAGTATTTT.

J is TRBJ1-1 and V is TRBV29-1; maybe TRBD1 (5 bases). CDR1 is SQVTM and CDR2 is ANQGSEA in the germline V gene. V was pared by 5 bases and J by 1 base, with 17 bases between. The CDR3 has 15 amino acids. The CDR3 sequence: CSVSRDYGSNTEAFF. CDR3 nucleotide sequence: TGCAGCGTTTCCCGGGACTACGGGTCGAACACTGAAGCTTTCTTT.

This chain links TRBV19 with TRBJ2-7; unclear D gene. Germline V gives CDR1 LNHDA, CDR2 SQIVND (reference sequence). This CDR3 contains 16 residues. V was clipped by 5 bases and J by 0 bases, with 17 bases between them. CDR3 nucleotides: TGTGCCAGTAGTGCCAAGGACGGGCCCTACTCCTACGAGCAGTACTTC. Amino acids: CASSAKDGPYSYEQYF.

The chain employs TRBV3-1 (or the pseudogene TRBV3-2) and TRBJ2-7, with D possibly TRBD2 on 5 matching bases. The germline gives CDR1 LGHDT, CDR2 YNNKEL (reference sequence). V shed 3 bases and J shed 2 bases, with 14 bases lying between them. The CDR3 is 15 residues long. CDR3 coding DNA: TGTGCCAGCAGCCACAGCGGAGGCGACCCCTACGAGCAGTACTTC. Its translation: CASSHSGGDPYEQYF.

The chain uses TRBV3-1 (or the pseudogene TRBV3-2) and TRBJ2-1; D unclear. The V gene lost 7 bases and the J gene lost 7 bases, with 17 bases spanning the gap. Germline V gene lookup returns CDR1 LGHDT and CDR2 YNNKEL (reference sequence). CDR3 length equals 14 residues. The CDR3 bases are TGTGCCAGCACCTTTGGGGTCGACTGGAATGAGCAGTTCTTC. It codes for CASTFGVDWNEQFF.

The chain recombines TRBV7-9 with TRBJ1-1; no clear D. Germline loops: CDR1 SEHNR, CDR2 FQNEAQ (reference sequence). The CDR3 has 12 amino acids. Trimming took 5 bases from V and 1 from J, leaving 5 bases between them. CDR3 nucleotide sequence: TGTGCCAGCAGCCAACAGAACACTGAAGCTTTCTTT. It is translated as CASSQQNTEAFF.

This chain uses TRBV4-2 with TRBJ1-4; no firm D call. CDR1 LGHNA and CDR2 YNFKEQ come from the germline V gene. Trimming stripped 2 bases from V and 7 bases from J, with 5 bases between. The CDR3 covers 12 residues. The CDR3, as DNA: TGTGCCAGCAGCCAAAGATCTGAAAAACTGTTTTTT. This sequence encodes CASSQRSEKLFF.

About this clone: A junction boundary mismatches the germline segment, possibly from a read error. The gene calls are TRBV7-2 and TRBJ2-5, with 8 nucleotides matching TRBD2. Germline V gives CDR1 SGHTA, CDR2 FQGNSA. This CDR3 region has 14 residues. The CDR3 is CASTLAGSQETQYF. CDR3 coding DNA: TGTGCCAGCACCTTAGCGGGATCCCAAGAGACCCAGTACTTC.

The chain uses TRBV6-2 or TRBV6-3 and TRBJ1-4; D ambiguous. The CDR3 has 14 residues. V was trimmed by 5 bases and J by 8 bases, leaving 15 bases between them. CDR1 and CDR2 (germline): MNHEY, SVGEGT. CDR3 protein: CASSSWGNQEKLFF. CDR3 in DNA: TGTGCCAGCAGTAGCTGGGGAAACCAAGAAAAACTGTTTTTT.

The chain has TRBV6-1 and TRBJ1-5; possible D gene TRBD1, 5 bases. V lost 4 bases and J 0 bases, leaving 13 bases between the germline ends. The germline V gene encodes CDR1 MNHNS and CDR2 SASEGT. The CDR3 consists of 16 residues. The CDR3 region has the DNA TGTGCCAGCAGTGCGGGGACTTTGCTTAGCAATCAGCCCCAGCATTTT. Translating it yields CASSAGTLLSNQPQHF.

The V gene is TRBV19, the J gene TRBJ1-1, with D unresolved. Trimming pared 5 bases from V and 1 base from J, leaving 11 bases between. The germline gives CDR1 LNHDA, CDR2 SQIVND (reference sequence). CDR3 length: 14 amino acids. CDR3 loop: CASSPVSANTEAFF. The CDR3 coding sequence is TGTGCCAGTAGTCCTGTCTCAGCGAACACTGAAGCTTTCTTT. The entire variable domain, with the rest obtained from reference TRBV19 and TRBJ1-1, is as follows: DGGITQSPKYLFRKEGQNVTLSCEQNLNHDAMYWYRQDPGQGLRLIYYSQIVNDFQKGDIAEGYSVSREKKESFPLTVTSAQKNPTAFYLCASSPVSANTEAFFGQGTRLTVV.

This clone was seen a few times. This chain uses TRBV28 with TRBJ1-2; TRBD1 agrees at 12 bases. The CDR3 spans 13 residues. J was trimmed by 8 bases and V by 7 bases; bases with no gene match: 5. Germline values: CDR1 MDHEN, CDR2 SYDVKM. CDR3 protein: CASTGQGAGGYTF. The CDR3 nucleotides read TGTGCCAGCACGGGACAGGGGGCTGGGGGCTACACCTTC.